The TCR beta chain described here comes from a study of technical replicates of blood from a handful of donors. The germline V gene has CDR1 SGHDT and CDR2 YYEEEE. With 0 bases clipped from V and 6 bases from J, the junction kept 7 bases outside the gene matches. This CDR3 comprises 15 residues. Generated by immunoSEQ multiplex PCR, the TCRdb table keeps only in-frame clones and is missing some. The table has tens of thousands of clones, roughly 92% seen once. This receptor was taken from a human donor in good health. The chain links TRBV5-6 to TRBJ1-1; 8 positions match TRBD1. Sequencing was done on a sample of T cells isolated from PBMCs. CDR3 DNA sequence: TGTGCCAGCAGCTTGGAGCAGGGGGCCGGGTCTGAAGCTTTCTTT. Its protein is CASSLEQGAGSEAFF.